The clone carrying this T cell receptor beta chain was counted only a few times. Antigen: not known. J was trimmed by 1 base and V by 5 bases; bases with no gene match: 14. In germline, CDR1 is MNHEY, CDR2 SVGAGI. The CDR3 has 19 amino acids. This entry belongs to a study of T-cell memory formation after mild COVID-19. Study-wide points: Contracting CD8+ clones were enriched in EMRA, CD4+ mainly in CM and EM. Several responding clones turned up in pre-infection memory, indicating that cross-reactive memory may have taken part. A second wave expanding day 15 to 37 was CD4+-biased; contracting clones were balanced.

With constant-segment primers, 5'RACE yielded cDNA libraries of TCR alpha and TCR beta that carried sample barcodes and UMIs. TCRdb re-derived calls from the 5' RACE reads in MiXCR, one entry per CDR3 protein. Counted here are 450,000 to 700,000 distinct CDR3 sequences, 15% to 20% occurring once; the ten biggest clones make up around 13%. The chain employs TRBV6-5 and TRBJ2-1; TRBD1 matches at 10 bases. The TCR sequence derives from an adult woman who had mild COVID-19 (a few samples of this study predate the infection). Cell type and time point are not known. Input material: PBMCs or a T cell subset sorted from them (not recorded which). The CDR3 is CASSKPGQGTKLSYNEQFF. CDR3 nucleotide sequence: TGTGCCAGCAGTAAGCCGGGACAGGGGACAAAACTTTCCTACAATGAGCAGTTCTTC.